The sequence of this TCR beta chain was determined in a study of PD-L1 blockade in urothelial cancer. Study in general: Atezolizumab (1,200 mg intravenously every 3 weeks) began at some point between 2014 and 2016 for patients. Before enrollment, 0 to 3 chemotherapy regimens had been given to patients. A median of roughly 150,000 T cells was found in the blood samples.

The table lists this clone with a few counts. Synthetically made TCR analog templates were put into each PCR as spikes. Using immunoSEQ multiplex PCR, the repertoire was profiled, and TCRdb retains in-frame clones only, with some absent. Of tens of thousands of clones in the sample, 81% were seen once. Time point meaning: pretreatment peripheral blood. The V gene lost 3 bases and the J gene lost 8 bases, with 16 bases spanning the gap. Germline V CDR1 and CDR2: SQVTM, ANQGSEA. The CDR3 is made up of 13 amino acids. The specimen comprised PBMCs, sampled around atezolizumab (anti-PD-L1) treatment. The chain is built from TRBV29-1 and TRBJ1-2; D uncertain. This clonotype originated in a man between 65 and 79 years old with urothelial cancer. DNA of the CDR3: TGCAGCGTTGACCGCGTTGCCCGTCTAGGCTACACCTTC. Translation gives CSVDRVARLGYTF.